This T cell receptor (beta chain) was recorded in a study of patients and donors after allogeneic stem cell transplantation. TCRdb reanalysed the RT-PCR reads using MiXCR and keeps one entry per CDR3 protein. The sample has approximately 200,000 distinct CDR3 sequences; roughly 15% are singletons. The sequenced sample consisted of blood, either unsorted or a sorted T cell fraction (not recorded which). The receptor comes from a human donor who was either an allogeneic HSCT recipient or a stem cell or donor lymphocyte infusion donor (not recorded which). It is not recorded whose cells these are; they may come from a transplant donor.

CDR3: CASSPRTAEGYTF. DNA for the CDR3: TGCGCCAGCAGTCCGAGGACAGCAGAAGGCTACACCTTC. The chain joins TRBV23-1 to TRBJ1-2, with TRBD1 as a possible D gene (6 bases). TRBV23-1 is placed among ORFs of uncertain function. This CDR3 region has 13 residues. V was pared by 4 bases and J by 8 bases, with 14 bases between.